The rows below give T cell receptor beta chains drawn from one sample of a study of T-cell reconstitution after alpha-beta-depleted transplantation in children. MiXCR was run by TCRdb on the PCR reads, yielding one entry per CDR3 protein. This sample yields just over 950,000 distinct CDR3 sequences, of which about 30% are seen a single time; approximately 30% belongs to the top ten. The specimen comprised PBMCs, mostly from graft donor cells, sampled 360 days after TCRalphabeta/CD19-depleted stem cell transplant. All receptors derive from a boy younger than two who had a stem cell transplant for SCID, so the T cells may come from the graft donor. The CDR3 runs from the conserved cysteine through the conserved F or W. D genes are given only for firm matches. Not all rows give a size; the values are once, few, many and, for expanded clones, a class.

V gene,J gene,D gene,clone size,CDR3 protein,CDR3 DNA
TRBV7-8,TRBJ2-7,TRBD1,.,CASSPGTGHRSYEQYF,TGTGCCAGCAGCCCAGGGACAGGTCACCGCTCCTACGAGCAGTACTTC
TRBV20-1,TRBJ1-1,.,.,CSASPMRLMNTEAFF,TGCAGTGCTAGCCCGATGCGACTTATGAACACTGAAGCTTTCTTT
TRBV7-2,TRBJ2-5,TRBD1,few,CASSQDSGQGRETQYF,TGTGCCAGCAGCCAGGACTCGGGACAGGGGAGGGAGACCCAGTACTTC
TRBV12-3/TRBV12-4,TRBJ2-3,.,.,CASSTILGGVATDTQYF,TGTGCCAGCAGTACCATCTTGGGCGGGGTGGCGACAGATACGCAGTATTTT
TRBV5-1,TRBJ2-7,.,once,CASRFGETYEQYF,TGCGCCAGCAGATTTGGCGAGACCTACGAGCAGTACTTC
TRBV28,TRBJ2-7,.,.,CASSLSLRLGTYEQYF,TGTGCCAGCAGTTTATCCCTGCGACTGGGAACCTACGAGCAGTACTTC
TRBV12-3/TRBV12-4,TRBJ1-6,.,.,CASSLQGLALHF,TGTGCCAGCAGTTTACAGGGTCTGGCCCTCCACTTT
TRBV6-1,TRBJ1-2,.,.,CASSEVTAYGYTF,TGTGCCAGCAGTGAAGTAACAGCCTATGGCTACACCTTC
TRBV4-2,TRBJ2-5,.,.,CASSRLQGRDETQYF,TGTGCCAGCAGCCGCCTACAGGGTAGGGATGAGACCCAGTACTTC
TRBV9,TRBJ1-1,.,.,CASSEYARGNTEAFF,TGTGCCAGCAGCGAGTACGCGCGTGGGAACACTGAAGCTTTCTTT
TRBV4-1,TRBJ1-6,.,few,CASSQDRINSPLHF,TGCGCCAGCAGCCAAGACAGAATTAATTCACCCCTCCACTTT
TRBV2,TRBJ2-1,.,.,CASRPGRAVNEQFF,TGTGCCAGCAGGCCGGGACGGGCCGTCAATGAGCAGTTCTTC
TRBV5-1,TRBJ2-1,TRBD2,many,CASTLTSGGDEQFF,TGCGCCAGCACCCTGACTAGCGGGGGGGACGAGCAGTTCTTC
TRBV6-6,TRBJ2-7,.,.,CASSTALSYEQYF,TGTGCCAGCAGTACGGCTCTCTCCTACGAGCAGTACTTC
TRBV20-1,TRBJ2-7,TRBD1,few,CSARDRRRQGGEQYF,TGCAGTGCTAGAGACCGCCGCCGACAGGGTGGCGAGCAGTACTTC
TRBV27,TRBJ2-5,TRBD1,.,CASSGQGVEFGETQYF,TGTGCCAGCAGTGGCCAGGGGGTTGAGTTTGGAGAGACCCAGTACTTC
TRBV9,TRBJ2-7,.,.,CASSVGVTTGEQYF,TGTGCCAGCAGCGTAGGGGTGACTACCGGCGAGCAGTACTTC
TRBV11-2,TRBJ2-5,.,.,CASSLGVQGRYQETQYF,TGTGCCAGCAGCTTAGGGGTGCAGGGAAGGTACCAAGAGACCCAGTACTTC
TRBV29-1,TRBJ2-2,.,.,CSVEAPGGELFF,TGCAGCGTTGAGGCCCCGGGTGGGGAGCTGTTTTTT
TRBV6-5,TRBJ2-3,TRBD1,once,CASSSRTGIYFTDTQYF,TGTGCCAGCAGTTCCCGGACAGGGATCTATTTCACAGATACGCAGTATTTT
TRBV5-1,TRBJ2-7,.,.,CASSLRAAVYDEQYF,TGCGCCAGCAGCTTGCGGGCAGCGGTTTACGACGAGCAGTACTTC
TRBV5-1,TRBJ2-2,.,.,CASSENSIKGGSTGELFF,TGCGCCAGCAGCGAAAACTCGATTAAAGGAGGAAGCACCGGGGAGCTGTTTTTT
TRBV27,TRBJ2-7,.,few,CASSSSPGPGDEQYF,TGTGCCAGCAGTTCCTCTCCGGGCCCAGGGGACGAGCAGTACTTC
TRBV25-1,TRBJ1-2,.,.,CASSEGWEPVIDGYTF,TGTGCCAGCAGTGAAGGTTGGGAGCCTGTAATCGATGGCTACACCTTC
TRBV12-3/TRBV12-4,TRBJ2-5,TRBD1,few,CASSLALRGRQETQYF,TGTGCCAGCAGTTTAGCGCTAAGGGGGCGACAAGAGACCCAGTACTTC
TRBV6-5,TRBJ1-5,TRBD1,.,CASRYKPTGGVNQPQHF,TGTGCCAGCAGATATAAACCGACAGGGGGTGTTAATCAGCCCCAGCATTTT
TRBV24-1,TRBJ1-2,.,few,CATKRGGGYTF,TGTGCCACCAAAAGGGGAGGAGGCTACACCTTC
TRBV24-1,TRBJ1-5,TRBD1,few,CATSDGTVRQPQHF,TGTGCCACCAGTGACGGGACAGTAAGGCAGCCCCAGCATTTT
TRBV28,TRBJ2-7,TRBD1,.,CASSPGTGSDELYF,TGTGCCAGCAGCCCCGGGACAGGCTCCGACGAGCTGTACTTC